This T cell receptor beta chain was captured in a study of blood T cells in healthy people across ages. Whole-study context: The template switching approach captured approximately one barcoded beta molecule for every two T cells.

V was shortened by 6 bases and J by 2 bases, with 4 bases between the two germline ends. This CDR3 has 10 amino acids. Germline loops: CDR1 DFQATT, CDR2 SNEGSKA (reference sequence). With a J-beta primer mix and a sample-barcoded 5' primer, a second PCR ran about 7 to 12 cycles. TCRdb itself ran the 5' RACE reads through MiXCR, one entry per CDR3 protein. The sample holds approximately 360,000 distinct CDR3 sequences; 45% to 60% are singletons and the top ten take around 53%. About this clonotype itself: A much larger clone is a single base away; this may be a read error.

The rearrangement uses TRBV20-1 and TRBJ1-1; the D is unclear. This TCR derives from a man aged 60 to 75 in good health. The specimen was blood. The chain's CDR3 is CSALNTEAFF. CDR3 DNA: TGCAGTGCCCTTAACACTGAAGCTTTCTTT.